The text below deals with one TCR beta chain. CDR3 length: 16 residues. Trimming cost V 1 base and J 4 bases; bases outside gene matches: 6. The germline V gene encodes CDR1 SGHAT and CDR2 FQNNGV. This entry belongs to a study of blood T cell repertoires in COVID-19. Study-level background: Specimens from acute and convalescent COVID-19 originated in the United States, Italy and Spain. Nucleic acid was either cDNA or gDNA, and it came from T cells, B-cell-depleted T cells, or PBMCs.

As originally analysed: Reference gene primer amplification gave estimated nucleated cell counts. Produced via immunoSEQ multiplex PCR; TCRdb's table is partial and in-frame only. Clonal size and the V and J genes are those of that table, whereas D and trimming came from the DNA. The profile covers 130,000 to 150,000 clones, with around 84% appearing a single time and about 9.4% taken by the ten largest. The sample comprised peripheral blood. The source is a man aged 60 to 69 with active or convalescent COVID-19. The V gene is TRBV11-2, the J gene TRBJ2-1, with TRBD2 matching 8 bases. CDR3 nucleotide sequence: TGTGCCAGCAGCTTAGTGGCTAGCGGGCAGTACAATGAGCAGTTCTTC. This codes for CASSLVASGQYNEQFF.